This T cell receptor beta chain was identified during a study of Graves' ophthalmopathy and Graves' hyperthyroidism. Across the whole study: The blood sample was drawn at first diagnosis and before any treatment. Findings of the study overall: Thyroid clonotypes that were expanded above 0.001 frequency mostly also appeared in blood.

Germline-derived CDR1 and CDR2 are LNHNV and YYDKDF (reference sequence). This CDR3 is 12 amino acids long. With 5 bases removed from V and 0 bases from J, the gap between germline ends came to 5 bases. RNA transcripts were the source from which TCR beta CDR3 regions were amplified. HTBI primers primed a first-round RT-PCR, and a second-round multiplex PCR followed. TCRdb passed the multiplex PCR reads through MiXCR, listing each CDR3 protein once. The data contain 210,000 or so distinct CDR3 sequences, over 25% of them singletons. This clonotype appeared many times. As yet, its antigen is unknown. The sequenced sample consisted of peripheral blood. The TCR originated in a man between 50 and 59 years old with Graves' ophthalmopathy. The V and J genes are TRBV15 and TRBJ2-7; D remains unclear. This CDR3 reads CATSSHSYEQYF. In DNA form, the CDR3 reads TGTGCCACCAGCTCCCACTCCTACGAGCAGTACTTC.